Listed here are 16 T cell receptor beta chains from one sample, sequenced in a study of identical twins. TCRdb used MiXCR to reprocess the 5' RACE reads, holding one entry per CDR3 protein. In the table there are about 890,000 distinct CDR3 sequences, roughly an eighth of which are singletons. In addition, the sample was reused for a study of yellow fever vaccine responses in identical twins.

The sequenced sample consisted of PBMCs. The receptor source for this set is a woman under 30 in good health.

V and J are TRBV18 and TRBJ2-1; tentative D call: TRBD2 (6 bases). Germline CDR1 is KGHSH and CDR2 is LQKENI. The V end was cut by 5 bases, the J end by 0 bases, with 14 bases between. This CDR3 has 16 residues. The CDR3 region is CASSATRASSYNEQFF. The CDR3, as DNA: TGTGCCAGCTCAGCGACTAGGGCAAGCTCCTACAATGAGCAGTTCTTC.

This clonotype was seen repeatedly, ten times or more. The gene calls are TRBV12-3 or TRBV12-4 and TRBJ2-3; 7 bases are a match to TRBD1. There are 14 residues in the CDR3. V lost 7 bases, J lost 6 bases, and 10 bases stayed unmatched. The CDR3 DNA follows: TGTGCCAGCACCCCCTTGACAGGGTCCGATACGCAGTATTTT. This encodes CASTPLTGSDTQYF.

The chain uses TRBV7-9 and TRBJ2-3, with D possibly matching TRBD2 (5 bases). V lost 4 bases and J lost 1, with 15 bases in between. The CDR3 runs 16 residues. Germline V gene data show CDR1 as SEHNR and CDR2 as FQNEAQ (reference sequence). The CDR3: CASSSERVRGTDTQYF. DNA of the CDR3: TGTGCCAGCAGCTCCGAAAGGGTGAGGGGCACAGATACGCAGTATTTT.

CDR3 coding DNA: TGTGCCAGCAGCCTATCCCCGATTGGGACCGGGGAGCTGTTTTTT. It yields the protein CASSLSPIGTGELFF. The chain carries TRBV3-1 and TRBJ2-2; D remains unclear. Trimming removed 4 bases at V and 5 bases at J, with 14 bases between. CDR1 and CDR2 (germline): LGHDT, YNNKEL (reference sequence). The CDR3 spans 15 residues.

CDR3 amino acids: CASSPRLAGGPRNEQFF. The CDR3 DNA sequence: TGCGCCAGCAGCCCCCGACTAGCGGGAGGGCCCCGGAATGAGCAGTTCTTC. The chain employs TRBV4-1 and TRBJ2-1; TRBD2 matches at 14 bases. V gave up 4 bases and J gave up 7 bases; unmatched junction bases: 9. Per the germline V gene, CDR1 is MGHRA and CDR2 is YSYEKL. The CDR3 totals 17 residues.

The V gene is TRBV7-6, the J gene TRBJ2-2, with D tentatively TRBD1 (8 bases). The CDR3 spans 17 residues. Looked up from germline, CDR1 is SGHVS and CDR2 is FNYEAQ. V was trimmed by 5 bases and J by 3 bases, leaving 19 bases between them. The CDR3 loop reads CASSPQGAGVYTGELFF. DNA for the CDR3: TGTGCCAGCAGCCCTCAGGGGGCGGGAGTTTACACCGGGGAGCTGTTTTTT.

The sample holds a few counts of this clonotype. The V gene is TRBV7-9, the J gene TRBJ2-7; TRBD1 matches at 7 bases. The trim removed 5 bases at V and 4 bases at J, leaving 5 bases unmatched. The CDR3 length is 13 residues. Per germline, CDR1 SEHNR and CDR2 FQNEAQ (reference sequence). The CDR3 is CASSAETGYEQYF. The DNA of the CDR3 is TGTGCCAGCAGCGCAGAGACAGGGTACGAGCAGTACTTC.

The rearrangement links TRBV9 to TRBJ2-1; no clear D. Germline-derived CDR1 and CDR2 are SGDLS and YYNGEE. The CDR3 covers 12 residues. The germline V and J ends were trimmed by 0 bases and 7 bases, with 5 bases remaining between them. CDR3 nucleotide sequence: TGTGCCAGCAGCGTAGACCTGAATGAGCAGTTCTTC. Amino acids: CASSVDLNEQFF.

This clonotype turned up a few times. The V call is TRBV7-9, the J call TRBJ1-5, with D possibly being TRBD1 (5 bases). The germline V gene encodes CDR1 SEHNR and CDR2 FQNEAQ (reference sequence). Trimming cost V 5 bases and J 5 bases, with 13 bases left between them. CDR3 size: 14 residues. The CDR3 protein is CASSPSGLHQPQHF. The CDR3 DNA reads as TGTGCCAGCAGCCCCTCAGGGCTCCATCAGCCCCAGCATTTT.

This clonotype was seen a handful of times. The chain combines TRBV24-1 with TRBJ2-7, with TRBD2 matching over 7 bases. Germline V gene lookup returns CDR1 KGHDR and CDR2 SFDVKD. This CDR3 is built from 14 residues. J lost 3 bases, V lost 5 bases, and 6 bases had no gene match. Here the CDR3 reads CATSASGGGYEQYF. In DNA, the CDR3 is TGTGCCACCAGTGCCTCGGGAGGTGGCTACGAGCAGTACTTC.

This clonotype was detected a few times. The chain recombines TRBV3-1 with TRBJ2-1; TRBD2 aligns across 10 bases. The CDR3 covers 18 residues. Germline V lookup: CDR1 LGHDT, CDR2 YNNKEL (reference sequence). The junction had 13 bases not matched to a gene; V was cut back by 0 bases and J by 8 bases. The CDR3 spells CASSQDGEERGGVHEQFF. Here the CDR3 DNA reads TGTGCCAGCAGCCAAGATGGCGAGGAGCGGGGGGGCGTTCATGAGCAGTTCTTC.

This clonotype has just a few counts. The chain links TRBV5-5 to TRBJ2-2; 8 bases fit TRBD1. The CDR3 is 18 residues long. Germline loops: CDR1 SGHKS, CDR2 YYEKEE (reference sequence). V lost 1 base and J lost 2; bases outside the gene matches: 10. This chain's CDR3 is CASSLTLGQGANTGELFF. As DNA, the CDR3 is TGTGCCAGCAGCTTGACCCTCGGGCAGGGGGCTAACACCGGGGAGCTGTTTTTT. The whole variable domain, filled in from reference TRBV5-5 and TRBJ2-2, reads DAGVTQSPTHLIKTRGQQVTLRCSPISGHKSVSWYQQVLGQGPQFIFQYYEKEERGRGNFPDRFSARQFPNYSSELNVNALLLGDSALYLCASSLTLGQGANTGELFFGEGSRLTVL.

This clonotype was seen repeatedly, ten times or more. The V and J genes are TRBV7-9 and TRBJ1-2, with D uncertain. This CDR3 comprises 13 residues. With 3 bases removed from V and 4 bases from J, the gap between germline ends came to 9 bases. In germline, CDR1 is SEHNR, CDR2 FQNEAQ (reference sequence). The CDR3 spells CASSFGRTYGYTF. DNA of the CDR3: TGTGCCAGCAGCTTCGGCAGAACCTATGGCTACACCTTC.

This rearrangement joins TRBV7-9 to TRBJ1-2; D uncertain. Trimming left V 0 bases short and J 3 bases short, with 11 bases between. Germline CDR1 and CDR2: SEHNR and FQNEAQ (reference sequence). The CDR3 runs to 15 residues. CDR3 region: CASSLAYDEDYGYTF. CDR3 nucleotides: TGTGCCAGCAGCTTAGCCTACGACGAGGACTATGGCTACACCTTC.

This clonotype was seen repeatedly, ten times or more. The chain has TRBV15 and TRBJ2-2; possibly TRBD1 for D (5 bases). CDR1 is LNHNV and CDR2 is YYDKDF in the germline V gene (reference sequence). The V gene lost 6 bases and the J gene lost 0 bases, with 14 bases spanning the gap. The CDR3 is 16 residues long. The CDR3 sequence is CATSPQGGANTGELFF. CDR3 nucleotides: TGTGCCACCAGTCCCCAGGGTGGGGCGAACACCGGGGAGCTGTTTTTT.

In this sample, this clonotype turned up a few times. The chain combines TRBV7-6 with TRBJ2-7; D gene uncertain. This CDR3 contains 15 residues. V was shortened by 5 bases and J by 0 bases, with 14 bases between the two germline ends. Germline assignment: CDR1 SGHVS and CDR2 FNYEAQ. The CDR3 DNA sequence: TGTGCCAGCAGCCAAGGGATAGGGAACTCCTACGAGCAGTACTTC. Translation: CASSQGIGNSYEQYF. The variable domain in full, with the rest retrieved from reference TRBV7-6 and TRBJ2-7, is GAGVSQSPRYKVTKRGQDVALRCDPISGHVSLYWYRQALGQGPEFLTYFNYEAQQDKSGLPNDRFSAERPEGSISTLTIQRTEQRDSAMYRCASSQGIGNSYEQYFGPGTRLTVT.